The clone carrying this T cell receptor beta chain has ten or more counts. Its specificity is unknown. Relying on iRepertoire HTBI primers and Arm-PCR of CDR3 regions, the team built TCR beta libraries. TCRdb itself ran the multiplex PCR reads through MiXCR, one entry per CDR3 protein. The data hold about 370,000 distinct CDR3 sequences, with less than 20% observed a single time. The data were taken from a study of regulatory T cells in long-lasting Graves disease. General observations from the study: Those with persistent Graves' had less TCR diversity than newly diagnosed patients. Among persistent patients, a larger number of public clonotypes were shared (around 3,000) than among newly diagnosed patients (about 970).

The sample's time point: newly diagnosed GD, antithyroid drugs for less than 3 months. The TCR library was made from RNA that had been extracted from PBMCs in TRIzol. The patients were enrolled through endocrinology in Xi'an, China. With EDTA tubes as the receptacles, around 10 milliliters of peripheral blood were drawn. CDR3 length: 16 amino acids. Germline V gene sequence: CDR1 LNHDA, CDR2 SQIVND (reference sequence). Trimming cost V 5 bases and J 1 base; bases outside gene matches: 7. The material sequenced was peripheral blood mononuclear cells (PBMCs), taken at new diagnosis, from a patient treated with antithyroid drugs. V usage is TRBV19 and J usage is TRBJ2-2; 7 positions agree with TRBD1. The TCR was taken from a female donor with Graves disease. The CDR3 protein is CASSSQGTLNTGELFF. Here the CDR3 DNA reads TGTGCCAGTAGTTCACAGGGGACCTTGAACACCGGGGAGCTGTTTTTT.